This T cell receptor (beta chain) was sequenced for a study of cytomegalovirus exposure and HLA in healthy donors. This CDR3 is built from 15 residues. The V end was cut by 0 bases, the J end by 3 bases, with 13 bases between. The V gene's germline CDR1 is SGHKS and CDR2 YYEKEE (reference sequence). PCR was performed using 60 Vbeta and 13 Jbeta primers. Repertoires were generated with immunoSEQ multiplex PCR, while TCRdb's copy carries only in-frame clones and drops some. The profile shows about 120,000 clones, around 77% of them singletons. This sequence was found in a man between 18 and 29 years old in good health and CMV-seropositive. The sequencing input was PBMCs. This chain joins TRBV5-5 and TRBJ2-7; no clear D gene. The CDR3 region is CASSLAQAEFYEQYF. For the CDR3, the DNA is TGTGCCAGCAGCTTGGCCCAGGCCGAATTCTACGAGCAGTACTTC. The complete variable domain, with remaining parts taken from reference TRBV5-5 and TRBJ2-7, reads DAGVTQSPTHLIKTRGQQVTLRCSPISGHKSVSWYQQVLGQGPQFIFQYYEKEERGRGNFPDRFSARQFPNYSSELNVNALLLGDSALYLCASSLAQAEFYEQYFGPGTRLTVT.